Below, 18 T cell receptor beta chains from the same sample are listed, as sequenced in a study of shared clonotypes between healthy human individuals. The table came from immunoSEQ multiplex PCR; TCRdb's copy has only in-frame clones and leaves some out. The table includes about 2.5 million clones, roughly 90% detected once. The sequenced sample was naive CD4+ T cells from PBMCs. Specified subset: CD45RA+ positively selected. The receptors shown here come from a man aged 18 to 29 in good health. Some clones in this sample may be carry-over from other donors' samples.

This chain connects TRBV28 to TRBJ2-5, with D possibly TRBD1 on 5 matching bases. This CDR3 comprises 12 residues. Germline V lookup: CDR1 MDHEN, CDR2 SYDVKM. The CDR3 loop reads CASRTIQETQYF. As DNA, the CDR3 is TGTGCTTCGCGGACAATCCAAGAGACCCAGTACTTC.

The J gene is TRBJ2-7, the V gene TRBV28; D perhaps matches TRBD1 (6 bases). The CDR3 contains 14 residues. Germline CDR1 reads MDHEN; CDR2 reads SYDVKM. V was pared by 4 bases and J by 2 bases, with 12 bases between. The CDR3 region is CASSYQGTTYEQYF. CDR3 nucleotides: TGTGCCAGCAGTTATCAGGGGACCACCTACGAGCAGTACTTC.

This clone appeared a single time. The chain joins TRBV2 to TRBJ2-3, with D perhaps TRBD2 (7 bases). The ends were cut back, 6 bases at V and 3 bases at J, with 19 bases in the middle. This CDR3 has 16 amino acids. The V gene's germline CDR1 is SNHLY and CDR2 FYNNEI. DNA for the CDR3: TGTGCCAGCAGAGAAACTCTAGGGGGGGCTACAGATACGCAGTATTTT. Protein sequence: CASRETLGGATDTQYF.

The chain couples TRBV2 to TRBJ1-6; maybe TRBD1 (6 bases). The germline V gene has CDR1 SNHLY and CDR2 FYNNEI. The CDR3 spans 14 residues. V was trimmed by 4 bases and J by 9 bases, leaving 13 bases between them. The DNA of the CDR3 is TGTGCCAGCAGTGGTACAGGACAGTTTTCACCCCTCCACTTT. It is translated as CASSGTGQFSPLHF. The full variable domain, in which reference TRBV2 and TRBJ1-6 provide the parts outside the CDR3, is EPEVTQTPSHQVTQMGQEVILRCVPISNHLYFYWYRQILGQKVEFLVSFYNNEISEKSEIFDDQFSVERPDGSNFTLKIRSTKLEDSAMYFCASSGTGQFSPLHFGNGTRLTVT.

The chain has TRBV9 and TRBJ2-2; 9 nucleotides line up with TRBD1. The CDR3 covers 16 residues. The trim removed 0 bases at V and 5 bases at J, leaving 5 bases unmatched. Germline V lookup: CDR1 SGDLS, CDR2 YYNGEE. The CDR3 sequence: CASSVVKDRGTGELFF. CDR3 in DNA: TGTGCCAGCAGCGTAGTAAAGGACAGGGGTACCGGGGAGCTGTTTTTT.

The rearrangement joins TRBV7-2 to TRBJ1-5; D call uncertain. This CDR3 comprises 15 residues. The ends were cut back, 1 base at V and 3 bases at J, with 10 bases in the middle. The germline V gene encodes CDR1 SGHTA and CDR2 FQGNSA. The CDR3 DNA is TGTGCCAGCAGCTTAGTACAGAATAACAATCAGCCCCAGCATTTT. Translation: CASSLVQNNNQPQHF. Combining the CDR3 with reference TRBV7-2 and TRBJ1-5 gives the whole variable domain GAGVSQSPSNKVTEKGKDVELRCDPISGHTALYWYRQSLGQGLEFLIYFQGNSAPDKSGLPSDRFSAERTGGSVSTLTIQRTQQEDSAVYLCASSLVQNNNQPQHFGDGTRLSIL.

This chain joins TRBV9 and TRBJ2-5; TRBD2 agrees at 11 bases. Germline V gene sequence: CDR1 SGDLS, CDR2 YYNGEE. The CDR3 runs to 15 residues. J was trimmed by 2 bases and V by 4 bases; bases with no gene match: 4. As DNA, the CDR3 is TGTGCCAGCAGCCACGGGACTAGCGGACAAGAGACCCAGTACTTC. Translating gives CASSHGTSGQETQYF.

This clone has just one count. The CDR3, as DNA: TGTGCCAGCAGTTCTCAGAGGGCGCGCACTGAAGCTTTCTTT. Its protein is CASSSQRARTEAFF. The V call is TRBV28, the J call TRBJ1-1; no clear D gene. Per the germline V gene, CDR1 is MDHEN and CDR2 is SYDVKM. The CDR3 totals 14 residues. V dropped 4 bases and J dropped 4 bases, with 13 bases sitting between them.

This chain joins TRBV7-8 and TRBJ1-5; no clear D gene. The CDR3 extends over 15 amino acids. Germline V gives CDR1 SGHVS, CDR2 FQNEAQ. Trimming removed 5 bases at V and 1 base at J, with 12 bases between. CDR3 amino acids: CASSLGTNSNQPQHF. The CDR3 DNA reads TGTGCCAGCAGCCTGGGCACGAACAGCAATCAGCCCCAGCATTTT.

In regard to this clone: The same CDR3 arises from other DNA sequences in this sample as well. The chain couples TRBV7-9 to TRBJ1-5; TRBD1 is a possible D gene (6 bases). This CDR3 region has 13 residues. Germline V lookup: CDR1 SEHNR, CDR2 FQNEAQ (reference sequence). The V and J ends lost 5 bases and 5 bases respectively, with 10 bases between them. DNA for the CDR3: TGTGCCAGCAGCCCGGGGGGCGATCAGCCCCAGCATTTT. Its translation is CASSPGGDQPQHF.

The chain combines TRBV28 with TRBJ1-4; 7 nucleotides agree with TRBD1. Trimming cost V 2 bases and J 8 bases; bases outside gene matches: 2. The germline V gene has CDR1 MDHEN and CDR2 SYDVKM. This CDR3 has 13 amino acids. CDR3 sequence (DNA): TGTGCCAGCAGTTTACGGGACAGAGAAAAACTGTTTTTT. Protein product: CASSLRDREKLFF.

Regarding this clone: Other DNA sequences in the same sample also yield this CDR3. The chain uses TRBV2 and TRBJ1-1; D call uncertain. Germline V gene sequence: CDR1 SNHLY, CDR2 FYNNEI. CDR3 length equals 13 residues. Trimming took off 5 bases at V and 0 bases at J, with 7 bases between the two ends. CDR3 region: CASSQEMNTEAFF. The CDR3 nucleotides are TGTGCCAGCAGTCAAGAGATGAACACTGAAGCTTTCTTT.

The chain combines TRBV11-3 with TRBJ2-3, with D perhaps being TRBD1 or TRBD2 (6 bases each). Germline V gene sequence: CDR1 SGHNT, CDR2 YENEEA. The V gene lost 5 bases and the J gene lost 3 bases, with 9 bases spanning the gap. This CDR3 region has 13 residues. This chain's CDR3 is CASSRGRTDTQYF. The CDR3 DNA follows: TGTGCCAGCAGCCGGGGGCGGACAGATACGCAGTATTTT.

The V gene is TRBV9, the J gene TRBJ2-7, with 10 nucleotides matching TRBD1. With 0 bases clipped from V and 5 bases from J, the junction kept 5 bases outside the gene matches. From germline, CDR1 is SGDLS and CDR2 YYNGEE. The CDR3 runs to 15 residues. CDR3 coding DNA: TGTGCCAGCAGCGTAGGAGGGACAGGGGTCGACGAGCAGTACTTC. It is translated as CASSVGGTGVDEQYF.

The chain combines TRBV6-5 with TRBJ2-7; 9 bases match TRBD1. CDR1 and CDR2 from the germline V gene are MNHEY and SVGAGI. This CDR3 is 14 amino acids long. Unmatched junction bases numbered 3, after V lost 6 bases and J lost 0 bases. The CDR3 DNA follows: TGTGCCAGCAGCGGGACAGGGAGCTCCTACGAGCAGTACTTC. This translates into CASSGTGSSYEQYF.

The V call is TRBV11-1, the J call TRBJ2-7; 7 bases match TRBD1. After removal of 3 bases from V and 3 bases from J, the junction contained 8 bases not matched to a gene. Germline lookup yields CDR1 SGHAT and CDR2 FQDESV (reference sequence). This CDR3 comprises 15 residues. Written as DNA, the CDR3 is TGTGCCAGCAGCTTGGCGGACAGGAATAGCTACGAGCAGTACTTC. Translation gives CASSLADRNSYEQYF.

To note about this clone: This sample also contains other DNA sequences that code for the same CDR3. The chain has TRBV6-1 and TRBJ2-7, with D perhaps TRBD1 (6 bases). The CDR3 extends over 13 amino acids. Trimming shortened V by 2 bases and J by 1 base, and 6 bases separated the two germline ends. Germline assignment: CDR1 MNHNS and CDR2 SASEGT. For the CDR3, the DNA is TGTGCCAGCAGTGAACAGGGGTCCTACGAGCAGTACTTC. Translated: CASSEQGSYEQYF.

This rearrangement joins TRBV4-3 to TRBJ2-2; no clear D. The CDR3 length is 13 residues. The germline V and J ends were trimmed by 4 bases and 6 bases, with 9 bases remaining between them. Germline assignment: CDR1 LGHNA and CDR2 YSLEER. CDR3 residues: CASSPLASGELFF. CDR3 coding DNA: TGCGCCAGCAGCCCGCTGGCCTCCGGGGAGCTGTTTTTT.